One T cell receptor beta chain is described in this entry. Trimming took 5 bases from V and 2 from J, leaving 16 bases between them. This CDR3 is 15 amino acids long. Germline V gene data show CDR1 as SGDLS and CDR2 as YYNGEE. Some clones are missing from TCRdb's copy, which holds only in-frame ones; the method was immunoSEQ multiplex PCR. The repertoire holds about 80,000 clones, 70% to 80% seen once, with about a sixth in the top ten. The sample is drawn from a study of blood T cell repertoires in COVID-19. Study as a whole: From the United States, Italy and Spain came samples of acute and convalescent COVID-19.

This rearrangement joins TRBV9 to TRBJ2-5, with D tentatively TRBD1 (6 bases). The clonotype was recovered from a man between 70 and 80 years old with active or convalescent COVID-19. Material for sequencing was peripheral blood. CDR3 region: CASSTGLGVQETQYF. In nucleotides, the CDR3 is TGTGCCAGCAGTACAGGGCTAGGGGTTCAAGAGACCCAGTACTTC.